This T cell receptor (beta chain) was captured in a study of regulatory T cells in long-lasting Graves disease. Overall study results and limits: Repertoires from persistent disease leaned toward TRBV28, TRBJ1-2 and TRBJ2-5.

Time point reported: newly diagnosed GD, antithyroid drugs for less than 3 months. Following extraction of RNA from PBMCs, that RNA was used to make the TCR library. The EDTA tubes were filled with around 9 milliliters of drawn peripheral blood. CDR3 length: 14 amino acids. Germline CDR1 MNHEY, CDR2 SVGEGT. V was cut by 0 bases and J by 3 bases, with 6 bases left in between. In this sample, this clonotype turned up many times. The antigen is unknown. Building the TCR beta libraries relied on iRepertoire HTBI primers, and CDR3 regions underwent Arm-PCR. Each CDR3 protein gets one entry after TCRdb re-called the multiplex PCR reads with MiXCR. The sample has 400,000 to 500,000 distinct CDR3 sequences, 11% to 15% seen once. These data also featured in a second study, about T cells in Graves' hyperthyroidism and ophthalmopathy. That investigation notes: A first-round RT-PCR of the TCR CDR3 used the HTBI primer set. The model identified upcoming ophthalmopathy a median around 7.1 months ahead of onset.

The origin of this receptor is a woman in her forties or fifties with Graves disease. The V gene is TRBV6-2 or TRBV6-3, the J gene TRBJ2-1, with D unclear. Sequences were derived from peripheral blood mononuclear cells (PBMCs), sampled at new diagnosis, from a patient treated with antithyroid drugs. CDR3 DNA sequence: TGTGCCAGCAGTTACTCCGACATCTACAATGAGCAGTTCTTC. Protein sequence: CASSYSDIYNEQFF.